The clone carrying this T cell receptor (beta chain) was counted a single time. The record originates from a study of blood T cell repertoires in COVID-19. Study as a whole: Acute and convalescent COVID-19 specimens originated in the United States, Italy and Spain. Sources were T cells, B-cell-depleted T cells, or PBMCs; the material itself was cDNA or gDNA.

The germline gives CDR1 SNHLY, CDR2 FYNNEI. Trimming shortened V by 3 bases and J by 5 bases, and 10 bases separated the two germline ends. The CDR3 spans 13 residues. Original handling: Using reference gene primer amplification, nucleated cell counts were estimated. Generated by immunoSEQ multiplex PCR, the TCRdb table keeps only in-frame clones and is missing some. The V and J calls and the clone size are those of that table, but D and trimming were determined from the DNA. Counted here are 250,000 to 350,000 clones, 80% to 90% occurring once; the ten biggest clones make up approximately 3%. The chain employs TRBV2 and TRBJ1-1, with D unclear. The sequenced material came from peripheral blood. This TCR came from a woman in her twenties or thirties with active or convalescent COVID-19. The CDR3 bases are TGTGCCAGCAGTGAGAGCGAGTGGACTGAAGCTTTCTTT. Amino acids: CASSESEWTEAFF.